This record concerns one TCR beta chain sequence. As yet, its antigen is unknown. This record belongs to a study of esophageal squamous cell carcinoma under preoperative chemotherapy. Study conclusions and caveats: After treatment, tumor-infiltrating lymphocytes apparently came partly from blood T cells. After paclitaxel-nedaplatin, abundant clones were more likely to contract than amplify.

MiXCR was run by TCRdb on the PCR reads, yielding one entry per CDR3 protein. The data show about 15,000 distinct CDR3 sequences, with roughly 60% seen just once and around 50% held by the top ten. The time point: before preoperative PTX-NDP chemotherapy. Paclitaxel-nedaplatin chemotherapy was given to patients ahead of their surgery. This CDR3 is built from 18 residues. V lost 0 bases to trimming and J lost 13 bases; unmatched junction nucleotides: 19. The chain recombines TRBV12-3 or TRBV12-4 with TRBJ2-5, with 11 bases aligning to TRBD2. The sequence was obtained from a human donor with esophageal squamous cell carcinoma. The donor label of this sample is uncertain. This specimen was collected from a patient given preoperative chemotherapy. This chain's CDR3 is CASSLALAGGSYYNERYF. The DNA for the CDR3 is TGTGCCAGCAGTTTAGCCCTAGCGGGAGGAAGTTACTACAATGAGCGGTACTTC.